Below are 12 T cell receptor beta chains sequenced from a single sample in a study of OX40 agonist ivuxolimab in advanced cancers. TCRdb's table, derived via immunoSEQ multiplex PCR, lists solely in-frame clones and lacks some. The sample lists about 100,000 clones; 75% to 95% were seen once. This specimen was CD4+ or CD8+ T cells sorted from blood, taken in a trial of the OX40 agonist ivuxolimab. The origin of the receptors is an adult with an advanced solid tumor such as melanoma, head and neck, liver or kidney cancer.

Only one count was recorded for this clone. This chain joins TRBV11-3 and TRBJ2-1; TRBD2 matches at 11 bases. With V trimmed by 5 bases and J by 3 bases, 3 bases remained unmatched. The CDR3 has 15 amino acids. Germline lookup yields CDR1 SGHNT and CDR2 YENEEA. This CDR3 is CASSKLAGDYNEQFF. CDR3 coding DNA: TGTGCCAGCAGCAAACTAGCGGGAGACTACAATGAGCAGTTCTTC.

Here the CDR3 DNA reads TGCGCCAGCAGCTTGGGGGAATACAATGAGCAGTTCTTC. It codes for CASSLGEYNEQFF. The chain employs TRBV5-1 and TRBJ2-1; D is unclear. The CDR3 runs 13 residues. Trimming left V 0 bases short and J 4 bases short, with 5 bases between. Germline CDR1 is SGHRS and CDR2 is YFSETQ.

This chain links TRBV12-5 with TRBJ2-4, with no clear D. The V and J ends lost 5 bases and 6 bases respectively, with 11 bases between them. Germline V CDR1 and CDR2: LGHNT, FRNRAP. CDR3 length: 13 residues. In DNA, the CDR3 is TGTGCTAGTGGTACCGGGCCATCAAACATTCAGTACTTC. This gives the protein CASGTGPSNIQYF.

In its sample, this clone was seen once. The rearrangement uses TRBV7-9 and TRBJ2-3; maybe TRBD1 (6 bases). The CDR3 is 16 amino acids. CDR1 and CDR2 from the germline V gene are SEHNR and FQNEAQ (reference sequence). The V end was cut by 6 bases, the J end by 0 bases, with 16 bases between. The CDR3 nucleotides are TGTGCCAGCAGTAAACAGGGATCTACTAGCACAGATACGCAGTATTTT. This codes for CASSKQGSTSTDTQYF.

The chain carries TRBV27 and TRBJ2-6; D not certain. V was cut by 1 base and J by 0 bases, with 10 bases left in between. The CDR3 length is 17 residues. The germline CDR1 and CDR2 sequences are MNHEY and SMNVEV (reference sequence). CDR3 loop: CASSLFWGSSGANVLTF. Written as DNA, the CDR3 is TGTGCCAGCAGTTTATTCTGGGGAAGCTCTGGGGCCAACGTCCTGACTTTC.

V and J are TRBV7-2 and TRBJ1-1, with D unclear. CDR1 and CDR2 (germline): SGHTA, FQGNSA. The CDR3 loop spans 12 amino acids. V shed 1 base and J shed 5 bases, with 5 bases lying between them. The CDR3 region has the DNA TGTGCCAGCAGCTTAGGACTAACTGAAGCTTTCTTT. Its protein is CASSLGLTEAFF.

The chain employs TRBV5-1 and TRBJ2-1; 10 bases map to TRBD2. CDR3 size: 16 residues. Germline CDR1 and CDR2: SGHRS and YFSETQ. V gave up 0 bases and J gave up 9 bases; unmatched junction bases: 9. CDR3 sequence (DNA): TGCGCCAGCAGCTTGGATTCTAGCGGGAGCCCCAGTGAGCAGTTCTTC. It is translated as CASSLDSSGSPSEQFF.

V usage is TRBV2 and J usage is TRBJ2-7; D possibly matches TRBD1 or TRBD2 (5 bases each). Germline V gives CDR1 SNHLY, CDR2 FYNNEI. The CDR3 consists of 14 residues. Trimming pared 6 bases from V and 5 bases from J, leaving 17 bases between. The CDR3, as DNA: TGTGCCAGCAGGGGTTACCGGGACGGGCACGAGCAGTACTTC. This gives the protein CASRGYRDGHEQYF.

The V and J genes are TRBV7-9 and TRBJ1-2; D is ambiguous. The CDR3 extends over 11 amino acids. CDR1 SEHNR and CDR2 FQNEAQ come from the germline V gene (reference sequence). With 5 bases removed from V and 11 bases from J, the gap between germline ends came to 12 bases. The CDR3 reads CASSPDLGYTF. For the CDR3, the DNA is TGTGCCAGCAGCCCCGATTTGGGGTACACCTTC.

The V call is TRBV7-6, the J call TRBJ2-3, with D perhaps TRBD2 (6 bases). Per germline, CDR1 SGHVS and CDR2 FNYEAQ. V lost 5 bases to trimming and J lost 2 bases, with 14 bases between them. The CDR3 has 15 amino acids. CDR3 nucleotide sequence: TGTGCCAGCAGCACTGGAGGGCCGATCACAGATACGCAGTATTTT. It is translated as CASSTGGPITDTQYF.

The chain has TRBV18 and TRBJ1-3, with 7 bases aligning to TRBD1. Germline assignment: CDR1 KGHSH and CDR2 LQKENI. Unmatched junction bases numbered 4, after V lost 6 bases and J lost 2 bases. The length of the CDR3 is 14 residues. DNA of the CDR3: TGTGCCAGCTCCCCAGGACAGGCTGGAAACACCATATATTTT. Its protein product is CASSPGQAGNTIYF.

The chain uses TRBV2 and TRBJ2-2, with 10 bases that match TRBD2. The CDR3 has 14 amino acids. The junction had 4 bases not matched to a gene; V was cut back by 8 bases and J by 4 bases. Germline CDR1 reads SNHLY; CDR2 reads FYNNEI. The CDR3 DNA follows: TGTGCCAGCTTACTAGCGGGATTCACCGGGGAGCTGTTTTTT. Protein: CASLLAGFTGELFF.